These 7 T cell receptor beta chains share one sample of origin, sequenced in a study of regulatory T cells in long-lasting Graves disease. Both iRepertoire HTBI primers and Arm-PCR of CDR3 regions were used to build the TCR beta libraries. TCRdb reanalysed the multiplex PCR reads using MiXCR and keeps one entry per CDR3 protein. The data show some 220,000 distinct CDR3 sequences, roughly 20% seen once. Time point specified: newly diagnosed GD, antithyroid drugs for less than 3 months. With RNA extracted from PBMCs as input, the TCR library was made. These data are also associated with another study on T cells in Graves' hyperthyroidism and ophthalmopathy.

The specimen was peripheral blood mononuclear cells (PBMCs), collected at new diagnosis, from a patient treated with antithyroid drugs. The receptor source for this set is a young woman with Graves disease.

V is TRBV20-1 and J is TRBJ2-7; the match to TRBD2 covers 8 bases. CDR3 size: 15 residues. The germline gives CDR1 DFQATT, CDR2 SNEGSKA (reference sequence). The trim removed 3 bases at V and 6 bases at J, leaving 13 bases unmatched. The CDR3 loop is CSASLVAGMGGEQYF. The CDR3 DNA follows: TGCAGTGCTAGTTTAGTAGCGGGGATGGGTGGCGAGCAGTACTTC.

In this sample, this clonotype turned up many times. The chain couples TRBV10-3 to TRBJ2-2; D not certain. Trimming left V 3 bases short and J 5 bases short, with 13 bases between. The CDR3 loop spans 15 amino acids. CDR1 and CDR2 (germline): ENHRY, SYGVKD. The CDR3 here is CAISDQNVGTGELFF. The CDR3 DNA follows: TGTGCCATCAGTGATCAGAATGTGGGGACCGGGGAGCTGTTTTTT.

The rearrangement uses TRBV6-6 and TRBJ1-5; the D is unclear. This CDR3 has 14 residues. Germline CDR1 and CDR2: MNHNY and SVGAGI (reference sequence). V lost 0 bases to trimming and J lost 1 base, with 4 bases between them. Here the CDR3 reads CASSYSMSNQPQHF. The CDR3 DNA is TGTGCCAGCAGTTACTCGATGAGCAATCAGCCCCAGCATTTT.

Notes on this clonotype: The junction does not match germline at one end; this may be a read error. This chain links TRBV2 with TRBJ1-4; D is perhaps TRBD1 (6 bases). Per the germline V gene, CDR1 is SNHLY and CDR2 is FYNNEI. This CDR3 is 12 amino acids long. The CDR3 sequence is CASTEQGDKLFF. CDR3 DNA sequence: TGTGCCAGCACTGAACAGGGAGACAAACTGTTTTTT.

At least ten counts were recorded for this clonotype. The chain links TRBV5-1 to TRBJ2-7; 8 nucleotides align to TRBD2. Germline-derived CDR1 and CDR2 are SGHRS and YFSETQ. The trim removed 3 bases at V and 6 bases at J, leaving 11 bases unmatched. The CDR3 is 15 residues long. CDR3 DNA: TGCGCCAGCAGCTGGCCCATGGCGGGAGGAGGCGAGCAGTACTTC. Translation gives CASSWPMAGGGEQYF.

This clonotype was seen repeatedly, ten times or more. The rearrangement links TRBV5-4 to TRBJ2-5, with D unclear. Germline V lookup: CDR1 SGHNT, CDR2 YYREEE (reference sequence). V lost 1 base and J 1 base, leaving 8 bases between the germline ends. The CDR3 spans 14 residues. The CDR3 region is CASSLFRGQETQYF. The CDR3 region has the DNA TGTGCCAGCAGCTTGTTCAGAGGCCAAGAGACCCAGTACTTC.

The V gene is TRBV11-3, the J gene TRBJ2-3; D not resolved. V lost 5 bases and J 6 bases, leaving 9 bases between the germline ends. The CDR3 runs 12 residues. Germline-derived CDR1 and CDR2 are SGHNT and YENEEA. The DNA of the CDR3 is TGTGCCAGCAGCGTAGGTGTCGATACGCAGTATTTT. It specifies CASSVGVDTQYF.